One sample yielded the 8 T cell receptor beta chains listed below, sequenced in a study of T cell responses to AZD1222 COVID-19 vaccine. The method was immunoSEQ multiplex PCR; TCRdb's version includes in-frame clones alone and lacks a portion of them. This table holds some 170,000 clones, less than 90% found once. The material was peripheral blood, obtained on day 0 of AZD1222 vaccination. Receptors were obtained from an adult in good health.

The chain couples TRBV9 to TRBJ2-2, with D perhaps matching TRBD1 (5 bases). The CDR3 is 17 amino acids. The germline gives CDR1 SGDLS, CDR2 YYNGEE. V was cut by 1 base and J by 0 bases, with 13 bases left in between. The CDR3 DNA is TGTGCCAGCAGCGTACTCTCGACAGTAGCGAACACCGGGGAGCTGTTTTTT. Its translation: CASSVLSTVANTGELFF.

The chain uses TRBV24-1 and TRBJ2-3, with TRBD1 matching 8 bases. Germline V gene data show CDR1 as KGHDR and CDR2 as SFDVKD. V was clipped by 2 bases and J by 0 bases; unmatched bases: 6. The CDR3 consists of 17 residues. The CDR3 is CATSDSGRGLSTDTQYF. The CDR3 DNA reads TGTGCCACCAGTGATTCTGGCAGGGGGCTAAGCACAGATACGCAGTATTTT.

The V and J genes are TRBV19 and TRBJ1-1, with 8 bases matching TRBD1. The germline gives CDR1 LNHDA, CDR2 SQIVND (reference sequence). The CDR3 sequence is 16 residues long. J was trimmed by 4 bases and V by 4 bases; bases with no gene match: 11. The CDR3: CASSTARTGRATEAFF. Written as DNA, the CDR3 is TGTGCCAGTAGTACCGCCCGGACAGGGAGGGCCACTGAAGCTTTCTTT.

CDR3 sequence: CASSGQGAVVNSPLHF. The CDR3 nucleotides are TGTGCCAGTTCGGGACAGGGGGCGGTGGTGAATTCACCCCTCCACTTT. V gene TRBV19 combines with J gene TRBJ1-6; 12 bases agree with TRBD1. V was pared by 8 bases and J by 7 bases, with 9 bases of the junction left unmatched. The germline gives CDR1 LNHDA, CDR2 SQIVND (reference sequence). The CDR3 totals 16 residues.

V gene TRBV5-1 combines with J gene TRBJ2-3; TRBD2 aligns across 14 bases. The germline gives CDR1 SGHRS, CDR2 YFSETQ. This CDR3 comprises 18 residues. With 0 bases clipped from V and 3 bases from J, the junction kept 6 bases outside the gene matches. The CDR3 nucleotides read TGCGCCAGCAGCTTGGGTGGGGGACTAGCGGGAGTGACAGATACGCAGTATTTT. This codes for CASSLGGGLAGVTDTQYF.

The chain links TRBV7-6 to TRBJ2-1, with 12 bases that match TRBD2. V was pared by 5 bases and J by 0 bases, with 8 bases of the junction left unmatched. Germline V lookup: CDR1 SGHVS, CDR2 FNYEAQ. CDR3 length: 18 amino acids. The CDR3 here is CASSARTSGVNSYNEQFF. CDR3 sequence (DNA): TGTGCCAGCAGCGCCCGGACTAGCGGGGTGAACTCCTACAATGAGCAGTTCTTC.

The gene calls are TRBV4-2 and TRBJ2-1; D call uncertain. The germline gives CDR1 LGHNA, CDR2 YNFKEQ. With 1 base removed from V and 6 bases from J, the gap between germline ends came to 10 bases. The CDR3 sequence is 14 residues long. CDR3: CASSQVVIGNEQFF. The CDR3 DNA sequence: TGTGCCAGCAGCCAAGTCGTTATAGGCAATGAGCAGTTCTTC.

V gene TRBV7-9 combines with J gene TRBJ2-7; weak D call: TRBD2 (6 bases). CDR3 size: 17 residues. The V end lost 3 bases, the J end lost 2 bases, and 20 bases lay between the germline ends. CDR1 and CDR2 from the germline V gene are SEHNR and FQNEAQ (reference sequence). Written as DNA, the CDR3 is TGTGCCAGCAGCTTTGGGGACTCCAAGGTCTGGGCCTACGAGCAGTACTTC. The encoded protein is CASSFGDSKVWAYEQYF.